This passage covers 9 T cell receptor beta chains from one sample sequenced in a study of T cells after yellow fever vaccination (dated by TCRdb to between 2019 and 2020). The library was made by 5' RACE. TCRdb records Illumina HiSeq 2500 as the sequencer. TCRdb ran its own pipeline on the public reads, namely fastp trimming at Q25 and MiXCR clone calling, and kept in-frame beta chains. Under each unique CDR3 protein, matching rows form one entry showing the most common genes and DNA. The sample profile shows almost 600,000 distinct CDR3 sequences; about 13% of them were found once. About an eighth of the sample belongs to the ten largest clones. This specimen's treatment or condition label, interpreted: live attenuated yellow fever vaccine strain. Sequencing used PBMCs, obtained on the day of the yellow fever booster vaccination. Every receptor here comes from a man aged 25 to 40 who received the YFV17D yellow fever vaccine.

This clonotype showed up just a few times. The chain has TRBV15 and TRBJ2-7; D perhaps matches TRBD1 (5 bases). CDR3 length: 14 amino acids. Germline V CDR1 and CDR2: LNHNV, YYDKDF (reference sequence). The CDR3 nucleotides read TGTCGTATCCCCCTAGGGGAAGAGCCCTACGAGCAGTACTTC. It translates to CRIPLGEEPYEQYF.

Only a few counts were recorded for this clonotype. The rearrangement joins TRBV4-3 to TRBJ2-2; D not certain. There are 15 residues in the CDR3. The ends were cut back, 4 bases at V and 1 base at J, with 10 bases in the middle. Germline assignment: CDR1 LGHNA and CDR2 YSLEER. CDR3 region: CASSPGGRNTGELFF. CDR3 DNA: TGCGCCAGCAGCCCCGGCGGCAGGAACACCGGGGAGCTGTTTTTT.

This clonotype was recorded a few times. V is TRBV12-3 or TRBV12-4 and J is TRBJ1-4, with 7 bases that match TRBD1. The CDR3 runs to 13 residues. V shed 3 bases, J shed 8 bases, and the junction held 3 bases outside the gene matches. This CDR3 is CASSFQGGEKLFF. CDR3 in DNA: TGTGCCAGCAGTTTTCAGGGGGGAGAAAAACTGTTTTTT.

This chain joins TRBV30 and TRBJ2-7; 8 nucleotides line up with TRBD2. The trim removed 2 bases at V and 2 bases at J, leaving 8 bases unmatched. Germline assignment: CDR1 GTSNPN and CDR2 SVGIG (reference sequence). The CDR3 extends over 15 amino acids. The CDR3 region is CAWSRGGALPYEQYF. In DNA, the CDR3 is TGTGCCTGGAGTCGGGGGGGGGCGCTTCCCTACGAGCAGTACTTC.

The chain joins TRBV2 to TRBJ2-2, with D possibly matching TRBD1 (6 bases). V lost 8 bases, J lost 6 bases, and 13 bases lay in between. The CDR3 consists of 13 residues. The V gene's germline CDR1 is SNHLY and CDR2 FYNNEI. The CDR3 protein is CASQQGYAGELFF. The CDR3 DNA reads TGTGCCAGCCAACAGGGCTACGCCGGGGAGCTGTTTTTT. Looking up the rest from reference TRBV2 and TRBJ2-2 gives the full variable domain: EPEVTQTPSHQVTQMGQEVILRCVPISNHLYFYWYRQILGQKVEFLVSFYNNEISEKSEIFDDQFSVERPDGSNFTLKIRSTKLEDSAMYFCASQQGYAGELFFGEGSRLTVL.

This chain uses TRBV7-6 with TRBJ1-6; unclear D gene. The CDR3 runs to 13 residues. V gave up 4 bases and J gave up 14 bases, with 15 bases separating them. In germline, CDR1 is SGHVS, CDR2 FNYEAQ. The CDR3: CASSSGSGGALHF. CDR3 nucleotide sequence: TGTGCCAGCAGCTCCGGCAGCGGTGGGGCCCTCCACTTT.

The gene calls are TRBV7-2 and TRBJ2-3; D perhaps matches TRBD2 (5 bases). The germline CDR1 and CDR2 sequences are SGHTA and FQGNSA. The ends were cut back, 5 bases at V and 2 bases at J, with 14 bases in the middle. The CDR3 loop spans 15 amino acids. The CDR3 DNA follows: TGTGCCAGCAGCAGTCAGCGGATCACCACAGATACGCAGTATTTT. Amino acids: CASSSQRITTDTQYF. The whole variable domain, remainder taken from reference TRBV7-2 and TRBJ2-3, is GAGVSQSPSNKVTEKGKDVELRCDPISGHTALYWYRQSLGQGLEFLIYFQGNSAPDKSGLPSDRFSAERTGGSVSTLTIQRTQQEDSAVYLCASSSQRITTDTQYFGPGTRLTVL.

The chain recombines TRBV3-1 with TRBJ2-1; 10 nucleotides agree with TRBD1. Germline V CDR1 and CDR2: LGHDT, YNNKEL (reference sequence). Unmatched junction bases numbered 6, after V lost 4 bases and J lost 9 bases. The CDR3 consists of 14 residues. CDR3 in amino acids: CASSPRDRGSEQFF. In DNA form, the CDR3 reads TGTGCCAGCAGCCCCAGGGACAGGGGATCTGAGCAGTTCTTC.

The rearrangement uses TRBV27 and TRBJ2-3; 7 positions match TRBD2. Losses at the gene ends were 4 bases for V and 8 bases for J; bases not matched to a gene: 18. CDR1 and CDR2 (germline): MNHEY, SMNVEV (reference sequence). The CDR3 contains 17 residues. The CDR3 spells CASSSLTSAFPRSTQYF. DNA for the CDR3: TGTGCCAGCAGTTCCCTTACTAGCGCCTTTCCTCGTAGTACGCAGTATTTT.